This T cell receptor (beta chain) was captured in a study of T cell repertoires in cytomegalovirus infection. General study results and limits: Frequencies of public TCR beta families were cumulated, and this identified carriers of CMV plus the relevant HLA.

MiXCR, applied by TCRdb to the reads, yields one record per CDR3 protein. The table includes about 150,000 distinct CDR3 sequences, around 20% detected once. A few counts support this clonotype. Antigen unknown. Input material: PBMCs. This TCR was recovered from a human donor in good health (CMV status not recorded). Some clones in this sample may be carry-over from other donors' samples.

CDR3 nucleotides: TGTGCCAGCAGCTTAATGGAGGGTTTCGATACGCAGTATTTT. Residues: CASSLMEGFDTQYF. This sequence joins TRBV7-9 and TRBJ2-3, with D tentatively TRBD2 (6 bases). V was shortened by 2 bases and J by 6 bases, with 12 bases between the two germline ends. The germline gives CDR1 SEHNR, CDR2 FQNEAQ (reference sequence). The CDR3 consists of 14 residues.